The clone carrying this T cell receptor (beta chain) was recorded once. These data are taken from a study of blood T cell repertoires in COVID-19. Study-wide context: Collection of acute and convalescent COVID-19 samples took place in the United States, Italy and Spain. PBMCs, B-cell-depleted T cells, or T cells provided the cDNA or gDNA that made up the material.

This table comes from immunoSEQ multiplex PCR, and its TCRdb copy is limited to in-frame clones, with some not included. Here the sample spans approximately 350,000 clones, 75% to 90% being singletons. Seattle patients were enrolled while actively infected and followed longitudinally. The CDR3 length is 14 residues. From germline, CDR1 is SNHLY and CDR2 FYNNEI. Trimming pared 1 base from V and 3 bases from J, leaving 7 bases between. Sequencing was done on a sample of peripheral blood. The receptor comes from a woman in her forties or fifties with COVID-19, enrolled during active disease. The chain couples TRBV2 to TRBJ2-1; D gene unclear. CDR3 sequence reads: CASSEELVYNEQFF. As DNA, the CDR3 is TGTGCCAGCAGTGAAGAGCTGGTCTACAATGAGCAGTTCTTC.